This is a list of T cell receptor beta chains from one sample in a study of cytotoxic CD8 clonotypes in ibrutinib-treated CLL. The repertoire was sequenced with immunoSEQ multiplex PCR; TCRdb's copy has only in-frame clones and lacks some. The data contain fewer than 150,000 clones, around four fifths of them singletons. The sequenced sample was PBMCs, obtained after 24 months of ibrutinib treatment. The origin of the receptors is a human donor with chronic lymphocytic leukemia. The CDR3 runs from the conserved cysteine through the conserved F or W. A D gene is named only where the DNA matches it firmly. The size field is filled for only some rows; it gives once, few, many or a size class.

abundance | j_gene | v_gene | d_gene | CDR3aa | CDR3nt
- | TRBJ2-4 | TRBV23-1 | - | CASSQHLLLNIQYF | TGCGCCAGCAGTCAACACCTGCTTCTGAACATTCAGTACTTC
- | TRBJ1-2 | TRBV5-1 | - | CASSVGIRRIDGYTF | TGCGCCAGCAGCGTAGGGATTCGCAGAATAGATGGCTACACCTTC
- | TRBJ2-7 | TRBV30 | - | CAWTRGLQGDYEQYF | TGTGCCTGGACCCGGGGACTCCAGGGAGACTACGAGCAGTACTTC
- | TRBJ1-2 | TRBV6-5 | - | CASSYPSGTAGYTF | TGTGCCAGCAGTTACCCCTCCGGGACGGCAGGCTACACCTTC
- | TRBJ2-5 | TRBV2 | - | CASRTGTPGGAQYF | TGTGCCAGCAGGACCGGGACACCGGGTGGGGCCCAGTACTTC
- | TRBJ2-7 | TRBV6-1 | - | CASSEVGLLSYEQYF | TGTGCCAGCAGTGAAGTGGGCCTCCTCTCCTACGAGCAGTACTTC
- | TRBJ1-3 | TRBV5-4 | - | CASSLALDGNTIYF | TGTGCCAGCAGCTTGGCCCTGGATGGAAACACCATATATTTT
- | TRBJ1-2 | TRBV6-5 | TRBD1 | CASRKTGNYGYTF | TGTGCCAGCAGAAAGACAGGGAACTATGGCTACACCTTC
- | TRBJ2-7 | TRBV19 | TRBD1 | CASRKTGVGDYEQYF | TGTGCCAGTAGGAAAACAGGGGTGGGGGACTACGAGCAGTACTTC
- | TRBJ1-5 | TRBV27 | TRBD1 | CASSKQGGQPQHF | TGTGCCAGCAGTAAACAGGGGGGGCAGCCCCAGCATTTT
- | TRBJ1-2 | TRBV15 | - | CATSRDQEGRYGYTF | TGTGCCACCAGCAGAGATCAAGAGGGCCGCTATGGCTACACCTTC
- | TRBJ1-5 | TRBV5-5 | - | CASSDYRVGQPQHF | TGTGCCAGCAGCGACTACAGGGTTGGGCAGCCCCAGCATTTT
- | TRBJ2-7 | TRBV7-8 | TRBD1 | CASSPGTGAYEQYF | TGTGCCAGCAGCCCCGGGACAGGGGCCTACGAGCAGTACTTC
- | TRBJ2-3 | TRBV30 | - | CAWSVEGRDTQYF | TGTGCCTGGAGTGTAGAGGGCAGGGATACGCAGTATTTT
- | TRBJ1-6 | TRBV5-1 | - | CASSTAQGSPLHF | TGCGCCAGCAGCACCGCACAGGGTTCACCCCTCCACTTT
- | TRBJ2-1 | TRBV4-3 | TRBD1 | CASSQDPYRGSSYNEQFF | TGCGCCAGCAGCCAAGATCCATACAGGGGGAGCTCCTACAATGAGCAGTTCTTC
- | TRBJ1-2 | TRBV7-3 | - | CASSLDPGGGYGYTF | TGTGCCAGCAGCTTAGATCCGGGAGGCGGCTATGGCTACACCTTC
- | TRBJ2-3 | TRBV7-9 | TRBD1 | CASSYTWDRNSDTQYF | TGTGCCAGCAGCTACACCTGGGACAGGAACTCAGATACGCAGTATTTT
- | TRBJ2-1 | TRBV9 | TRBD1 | CASSVGTGYREQFF | TGTGCCAGCAGCGTTGGGACAGGTTATCGTGAGCAGTTCTTC
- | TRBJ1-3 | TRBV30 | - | CAWSAWSGAGNTIYF | TGTGCCTGGAGTGCTTGGTCCGGGGCTGGAAACACCATATATTTT
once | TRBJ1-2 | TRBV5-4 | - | CASSLAQGANYGYTF | TGTGCCAGCAGCTTGGCCCAGGGAGCTAACTATGGCTACACCTTC
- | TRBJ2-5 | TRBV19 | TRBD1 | CASSELDREETQYF | TGTGCCAGTAGTGAATTGGACAGGGAGGAGACCCAGTACTTC
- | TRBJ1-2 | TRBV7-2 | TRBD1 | CASSYTGGSAGYTF | TGTGCCAGCAGTTATACAGGGGGCTCGGCGGGCTACACCTTC
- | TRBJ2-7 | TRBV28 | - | CASSSLVQYF | TGTGCCAGCAGTTCCCTTGTGCAGTACTTC
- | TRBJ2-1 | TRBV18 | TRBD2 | CASSPPGAGAYNEQFF | TGTGCCAGCTCACCCCCCGGGGCGGGGGCCTACAATGAGCAGTTCTTC
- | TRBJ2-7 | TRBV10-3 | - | CAISESTTYEQYF | TGTGCCATCAGTGAGTCGACTACCTACGAGCAGTACTTC
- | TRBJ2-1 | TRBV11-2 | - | CASSVRGFDEQFF | TGTGCCAGCAGCGTCCGTGGTTTCGATGAGCAGTTCTTC
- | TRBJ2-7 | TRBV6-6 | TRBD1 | CASSDAPGTDSYEQYF | TGTGCCAGCAGCGACGCCCCGGGGACAGATTCCTACGAGCAGTACTTC
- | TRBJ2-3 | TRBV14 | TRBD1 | CASSETGTGMSTDTQYF | TGTGCCAGCAGCGAAACCGGGACAGGGATGTCGACAGATACGCAGTATTTT
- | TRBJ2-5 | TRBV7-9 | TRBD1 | CASSEGQGFPETQYF | TGTGCCAGCAGCGAAGGACAGGGGTTCCCAGAGACCCAGTACTTC
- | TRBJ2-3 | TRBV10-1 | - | CASSESPATDTQYF | TGCGCCAGCAGTGAGTCTCCGGCCACAGATACGCAGTATTTT
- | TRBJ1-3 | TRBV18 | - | CASSSRENAGNTIYF | TGTGCCAGCTCTTCTCGGGAAAATGCTGGAAACACCATATATTTT
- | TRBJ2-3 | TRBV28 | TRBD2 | CASSSRPTSRRDTDTQYF | TGTGCCAGCAGTTCCCGCCCGACTAGCCGCAGAGACACAGATACGCAGTATTTT
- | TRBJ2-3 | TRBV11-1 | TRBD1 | CASSFTGGDSDTQYF | TGTGCCAGCAGCTTCACAGGGGGAGACTCAGATACGCAGTATTTT
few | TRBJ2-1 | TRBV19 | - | CASKEGQKQFF | TGTGCCAGTAAGGAGGGACAGAAGCAGTTCTTC
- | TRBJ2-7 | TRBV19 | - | CASSTPQGEKQYF | TGTGCCAGTAGCACACCGCAGGGAGAGAAGCAGTACTTC
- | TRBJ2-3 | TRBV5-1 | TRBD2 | CASSSGTSGYTDTQYF | TGCGCCAGCAGCTCCGGGACTAGCGGTTACACAGATACGCAGTATTTT
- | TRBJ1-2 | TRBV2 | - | CASSGTGNYGYTF | TGTGCCAGCTCGGGAACAGGGAACTATGGCTACACCTTC
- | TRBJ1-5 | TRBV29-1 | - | CSAGNDNQPQHF | TGCAGCGCTGGCAATGATAATCAGCCCCAGCATTTT
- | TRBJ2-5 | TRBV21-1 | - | CASSKEASGGTETQYF | TGTGCCAGCAGCAAAGAGGCTAGCGGGGGGACGGAGACCCAGTACTTC
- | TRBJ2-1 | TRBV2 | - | CASSVGQGVTNEQFF | TGTGCCAGCAGTGTGGGACAAGGAGTTACCAATGAGCAGTTCTTC
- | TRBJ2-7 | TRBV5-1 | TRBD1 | CASSTGTGSYEQYF | TGCGCCAGCAGCACCGGGACAGGGTCCTACGAGCAGTACTTC
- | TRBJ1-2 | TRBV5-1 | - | CASSLDPGNYGYTF | TGCGCCAGCAGCTTGGATCCGGGTAACTATGGCTACACCTTC
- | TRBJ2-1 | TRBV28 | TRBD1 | CARGTDSNEQFF | TGTGCTCGTGGGACAGACTCTAATGAGCAGTTCTTC
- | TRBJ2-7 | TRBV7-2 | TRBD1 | CASSLDRTYEQYF | TGTGCCAGCAGCTTGGACAGGACCTACGAGCAGTACTTC
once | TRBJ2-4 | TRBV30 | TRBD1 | CAWSGQGLAKNIQYF | TGTGCCTGGAGTGGACAGGGGCTAGCCAAAAACATTCAGTACTTC
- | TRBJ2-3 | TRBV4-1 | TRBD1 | CASSHPSDRDGTDTQYF | TGCGCCAGCAGCCACCCCTCGGACAGGGATGGGACAGATACGCAGTATTTT
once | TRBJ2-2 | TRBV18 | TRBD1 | CASSPRAGGPLNTGELFF | TGTGCCAGCTCACCACGGGCAGGGGGCCCTCTAAACACCGGGGAGCTGTTTTTT
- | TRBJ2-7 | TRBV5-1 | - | CASSLDGGRAYF | TGCGCCAGCAGCTTAGACGGGGGTCGGGCGTACTTC
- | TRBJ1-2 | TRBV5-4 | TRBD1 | CASSLDRGRVYGYTF | TGTGCCAGCAGCTTGGACAGGGGGCGAGTCTATGGCTACACCTTC
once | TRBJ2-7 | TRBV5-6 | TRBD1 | CASSLKRTGDEQYF | TGTGCCAGCAGCTTGAAGAGGACAGGGGACGAGCAGTACTTC
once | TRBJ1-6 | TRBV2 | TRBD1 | CASSGQPVTNSPLHF | TGTGCCAGCTCGGGACAGCCCGTAACTAATTCACCCCTCCACTTT
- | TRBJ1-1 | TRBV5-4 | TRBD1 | CASSGGQKNTEAFF | TGTGCCAGCAGCGGGGGACAGAAGAACACTGAAGCTTTCTTT
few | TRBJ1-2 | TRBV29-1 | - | CITTDSVWGYTF | TGCATCACCACCGACAGCGTGTGGGGCTACACCTTC
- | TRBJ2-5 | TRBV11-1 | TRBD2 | CASSWRPEGGPQYF | TGTGCCAGCAGTTGGAGACCCGAGGGAGGGCCCCAGTACTTC
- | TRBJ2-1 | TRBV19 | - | CASSIPGARYNEQFF | TGTGCCAGTAGTATCCCAGGGGCTCGGTACAATGAGCAGTTCTTC
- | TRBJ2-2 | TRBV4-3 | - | CASSQDRLLLTGELFF | TGCGCCAGCAGCCAAGATCGGTTATTACTCACCGGGGAGCTGTTTTTT
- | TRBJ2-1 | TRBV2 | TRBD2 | CASSPTRGENEQFF | TGTGCCAGCAGTCCCACCCGGGGGGAGAATGAGCAGTTCTTC
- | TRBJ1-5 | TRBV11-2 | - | CASSLVQGGNQPQHF | TGTGCCAGCAGCTTAGTACAGGGAGGGAATCAGCCCCAGCATTTT